The 2 T cell receptor beta chains in this list originate from one sample, sequenced in a study of blood T cell repertoires in COVID-19. Profiled with immunoSEQ multiplex PCR; TCRdb holds only in-frame clones, not every one. Seen here are a few hundred thousand clones, 75% to 90% observed once, and the top ten hold approximately 9%. Sequencing was done on a sample of PBMCs or T cells enriched from blood (not recorded which). Source of these receptors: a middle-aged man who had recovered from COVID-19.

The gene calls are TRBV19 and TRBJ1-4, with 7 bases fitting TRBD1. CDR1 LNHDA and CDR2 SQIVND come from the germline V gene (reference sequence). The CDR3 is 16 residues long. V lost 0 bases, J lost 4 bases, and 5 bases stayed unmatched. CDR3 residues: CASSIDPGQFNEKLFF. In nucleotides, the CDR3 is TGTGCCAGTAGTATAGATCCGGGACAGTTTAATGAAAAACTGTTTTTT.

In its sample, this clone was seen once. The chain has TRBV29-1 and TRBJ1-6; D not certain. The CDR3 has 14 amino acids. The V and J ends lost 7 bases and 5 bases respectively, with 15 bases between them. CDR1 SQVTM and CDR2 ANQGSEA come from the germline V gene. Here the CDR3 DNA reads TGCAGCGCACGTGGTTCGGTCGATAATTCACCCCTCCACTTT. It yields the protein CSARGSVDNSPLHF.